The 8 T cell receptor beta chains presented below share a single source sample, sequenced in a study of regulatory T cells in long-lasting Graves disease (dated by TCRdb to about 2021). Receptor amplification or capture employed multiplex PCR. For sequencing, an Illumina HiSeq 4000 was employed. iRepertoire HTBI primers and Arm-PCR amplification of CDR3 regions were used to construct TCR beta libraries. Using fastp at Q25 and MiXCR, TCRdb reprocessed the public reads and kept productive beta chains. Rows merge per CDR3 protein into single entries with the most common DNA and genes. The sample data list approximately 310,000 distinct CDR3 sequences, and over 15% of these were observed just once. The ten largest clones capture about 38% of the sample. The time point label of this sample denotes: newly diagnosed GD, antithyroid drugs for less than 3 months. For both TCR sequencing and RNA sequencing, RNA was extracted from PBMCs using TRIzol.

The sample in question was peripheral blood mononuclear cells (PBMCs), obtained at new diagnosis, from a patient treated with antithyroid drugs. These receptors came from a female donor with Graves disease.

This sequence joins TRBV2 and TRBJ2-1, with 9 bases identical to TRBD2. This CDR3 has 17 residues. Germline V gene lookup returns CDR1 SNHLY and CDR2 FYNNEI. The junction had 8 bases not matched to a gene; V was cut back by 1 base and J by 4 bases. Here the CDR3 DNA reads TGTGCCAGCAGTGAAGTAGTTAGCGGGAGAGAGTACAATGAGCAGTTCTTC. The encoded protein is CASSEVVSGREYNEQFF.

This clonotype occurred many times. The rearrangement links TRBV24-1 to TRBJ2-7, with D possibly being TRBD2 (6 bases). The CDR3 spans 15 residues. Germline-derived CDR1 and CDR2 are KGHDR and SFDVKD. The V and J ends lost 3 bases and 3 bases respectively, with 14 bases between them. CDR3 sequence: CATSDGEDGYYEQYF. The CDR3 coding sequence is TGTGCCACCAGTGATGGGGAGGACGGATACTACGAGCAGTACTTC.

With regard to this clonotype: This likely traces to a read error, being one base from a far larger clone. V gene TRBV2 combines with J gene TRBJ2-1; 12 bases agree with TRBD2. The better agreement between TRBJ2-7 and the DNA end casts doubt on the J call. The CDR3 sequence is 15 residues long. Germline-derived CDR1 and CDR2 are SNHLY and FYNNEI. CDR3 sequence reads: CASSPTSGSSYGQYF. Written as DNA, the CDR3 is TGTGCCAGCAGCCCGACTAGCGGGAGCTCCTACGGGCAGTACTTC.

This clonotype came up once. A read error may be the cause here, since a much bigger clone is one base away. This chain links TRBV19 with TRBJ1-2, with a possible D match to TRBD1 (5 bases). Germline V gives CDR1 LNHDA, CDR2 SQIVND (reference sequence). CDR3 length equals 16 residues. CDR3 coding DNA: TGTGCCAGTAGTATGGGACGAGGGTTTATAAACTATGGCTGCACCTTC. Translated: CASSMGRGFINYGCTF.

This clonotype was seen many times. The chain couples TRBV5-1 to TRBJ2-3, with D perhaps matching TRBD1 (5 bases). Germline V lookup: CDR1 SGHRS, CDR2 YFSETQ. The CDR3 consists of 16 residues. The germline V and J ends were trimmed by 0 bases and 3 bases, with 14 bases remaining between them. CDR3 nucleotides: TGCGCCAGCAGCTTGGGCCAGGGTTTTGGAACAGATACGCAGTATTTT. It codes for CASSLGQGFGTDTQYF. The full variable domain, in which reference TRBV5-1 and TRBJ2-3 provide the parts outside the CDR3, is KAGVTQTPRYLIKTRGQQVTLSCSPISGHRSVSWYQQTPGQGLQFLFEYFSETQRNKGNFPGRFSGRQFSNSRSEMNVSTLELGDSALYLCASSLGQGFGTDTQYFGPGTRLTVL.

This clonotype was detected ten times or more. The chain is built from TRBV28 and TRBJ2-7; D not certain. The V and J ends lost 3 bases and 3 bases respectively, with 12 bases between them. This CDR3 is 14 amino acids long. Germline V CDR1 and CDR2: MDHEN, SYDVKM. The chain's CDR3 is CASSFKSLLYEQYF. The CDR3 DNA follows: TGTGCCAGCAGTTTCAAGTCATTGCTCTACGAGCAGTACTTC.

There are many counts of this clonotype. The J gene is TRBJ1-2, the V gene TRBV12-3 or TRBV12-4; D is undetermined. Between the trimmed V and J ends, which lost 0 bases and 1 base, there was a span of 12 bases. This CDR3 has 16 residues. The CDR3 is CASSLALVIFNYGYTF. DNA for the CDR3: TGTGCCAGCAGTTTAGCGCTGGTAATATTTAACTATGGCTACACCTTC.

This clonotype was detected only a few times. Because the CDR3's place on the DNA is in doubt, the DNA is left out and the CDR3 is given as listed by TCRdb. The chain recombines TRBV5-1 with TRBJ1-3. CDR1 and CDR2 from the germline V gene are SGHRS and YFSETQ. The CDR3 extends over 14 residues, inclusive of both ends. The CDR3: CASSLVGDGNTIHF.